A single sample is the source of the 23 T cell receptor beta chains below, sequenced in a study of cytomegalovirus exposure and HLA in healthy donors (dated by TCRdb to 2015 to 2018). Library preparation used the immunoSEQ multiplex PCR assay. TCRdb mirrors the immuneACCESS table, restricted to in-frame sequences. Some clones are absent from its copies; in checked studies, under half trace to an unresolved V gene, and the reason for the others is unknown. This sample lists 350,000 or so clones; roughly 89% were detected once. Around 0.8% of the sample is in the top ten clones. The sample taken for sequencing was PBMCs. The source is a woman aged 18-29 years in good health and CMV-seronegative.

V is TRBV7-9 and J is TRBJ2-1; D remains unclear. Germline V gives CDR1 SEHNR, CDR2 FQNEAQ (reference sequence). Trimming stripped 5 bases from V and 10 bases from J, with 12 bases between. This CDR3 contains 12 residues. This CDR3 reads CASSRTPGEQFF. For the CDR3, the DNA is TGTGCCAGCAGCCGCACCCCCGGGGAGCAGTTCTTC.

The chain couples TRBV5-3 to TRBJ2-6, with a tentative D call TRBD2 (6 bases). TRBV5-3 is given ORF status, its function remaining uncertain. The germline V and J ends were trimmed by 6 bases and 0 bases, with 13 bases remaining between them. This CDR3 is built from 16 residues. The CDR3 loop is CARTGRKGSGANVLTF. Written as DNA, the CDR3 is TGTGCCAGAACTGGGAGGAAGGGCTCTGGGGCCAACGTCCTGACTTTC.

The chain uses TRBV7-9 and TRBJ2-7; 9 bases agree with TRBD2. Germline CDR1 reads SEHNR; CDR2 reads FQNEAQ (reference sequence). CDR3 length: 15 residues. V shed 0 bases, J shed 4 bases, and the junction held 4 bases outside the gene matches. The DNA of the CDR3 is TGTGCCAGCAGCTTAGCGGGACTAGCCGAATACGAGCAGTACTTC. It encodes CASSLAGLAEYEQYF.

CDR3 loop: CASSYGLSSYNEQFF. DNA for the CDR3: TGTGCCAGCAGCTACGGGTTGAGCTCCTACAATGAGCAGTTCTTC. The chain recombines TRBV13 with TRBJ2-1; no reliable D call. The CDR3 is made up of 15 amino acids. The V end was cut by 4 bases, the J end by 0 bases, with 10 bases between. Germline CDR1 PRHDT, CDR2 FYEKMQ (reference sequence).

The genes are TRBV30 and TRBJ2-3; the D gene is possibly TRBD1 (6 bases). The germline gives CDR1 GTSNPN, CDR2 SVGIG (reference sequence). This CDR3 region has 15 residues. V was cut by 0 bases and J by 5 bases, with 15 bases left in between. The DNA for the CDR3 is TGTGCCTGGAGTGTGTTTGGGCAGGGGCAAGATACGCAGTATTTT. Its translation: CAWSVFGQGQDTQYF. The whole variable domain, filled in from reference TRBV30 and TRBJ2-3, reads SQTIHQWPATLVQPVGSPLSLECTVEGTSNPNLYWYRQAAGRGLQLLFYSVGIGQISSEVPQNLSASRPQDRQFILSSKKLLLSDSGFYLCAWSVFGQGQDTQYFGPGTRLTVL.

The J gene is TRBJ2-1, the V gene TRBV11-2, with 15 bases fitting TRBD2. CDR3 length: 19 residues. V shed 5 bases and J 6 bases; nucleotides not matched to a gene: 14. Germline CDR1 is SGHAT and CDR2 is FQNNGV. The CDR3 spells CASSVRGAQGLAGGNEQFF. CDR3 in DNA: TGTGCCAGCAGCGTTAGGGGGGCCCAGGGACTAGCGGGAGGCAATGAGCAGTTCTTC.

The rearrangement joins TRBV7-9 to TRBJ2-7; 10 nucleotides agree with TRBD2. The CDR3 loop spans 14 amino acids. J gave up 2 bases and V 5 bases, and 3 bases lay outside the gene matches. From germline, CDR1 is SEHNR and CDR2 FQNEAQ (reference sequence). The CDR3 nucleotides are TGTGCCAGCAGCGGCCTAGCGGGAGCCTACGAGCAGTACTTC. Translating gives CASSGLAGAYEQYF. Filled out from reference TRBV7-9 and TRBJ2-7, the complete variable domain reads DTGVSQNPRHKITKRGQNVTFRCDPISEHNRLYWYRQTLGQGPEFLTYFQNEAQLEKSRLLSDRFSAERPKGSFSTLEIQRTEQGDSAMYLCASSGLAGAYEQYFGPGTRLTVT.

The V gene is TRBV10-3, the J gene TRBJ1-2; TRBD1 aligns across 8 bases. Unmatched junction bases numbered 1, after V lost 2 bases and J lost 2 bases. CDR1 is ENHRY, CDR2 SYGVKD, per germline. The CDR3 runs 14 residues. CDR3 region: CAISERTGNYGYTF. CDR3 DNA: TGTGCCATCAGTGAGCGGACAGGGAACTATGGCTACACCTTC.

The V gene is TRBV28, the J gene TRBJ2-1; 10 bases fit TRBD1. The CDR3 spans 15 residues. Germline CDR1 reads MDHEN; CDR2 reads SYDVKM. V dropped 6 bases and J dropped 10; count of bases not matched to a gene: 12. The CDR3 DNA reads TGTGCCAGCAGCCATTCCGGGACAGGGGAGGCCGAGCAGTTCTTC. Protein product: CASSHSGTGEAEQFF.

This clone was counted a few times. The chain couples TRBV15 to TRBJ1-5; TRBD1 might be the D (5 bases). CDR3 size: 21 residues. The germline gives CDR1 LNHNV, CDR2 YYDKDF (reference sequence). V was pared by 0 bases and J by 1 base, with 25 bases between. This chain's CDR3 is CATSRDIGEGATPPSNQPQHF. DNA for the CDR3: TGTGCCACCAGCAGAGATATAGGTGAAGGGGCCACACCGCCGAGCAATCAGCCCCAGCATTTT.

The J gene is TRBJ2-1, the V gene TRBV6-5; no reliable D call. The CDR3 has 12 residues. CDR1 is MNHEY, CDR2 SVGAGI, per germline. Between the trimmed V and J ends, which lost 2 bases and 6 bases, there was a span of 5 bases. CDR3 nucleotides: TGTGCCAGCAGTTACGGGCCCAATGAGCAGTTCTTC. This codes for CASSYGPNEQFF.

The J gene is TRBJ1-2, the V gene TRBV7-8; TRBD1 might be the D (5 bases). From germline, CDR1 is SGHVS and CDR2 FQNEAQ. CDR3 length: 16 amino acids. Trimming cost V 4 bases and J 6 bases, with 21 bases left between them. The CDR3 nucleotides read TGTGCCAGCAGCTCCTACGAAAAGGGAATAGGGGATGGCTACACCTTC. Translating it yields CASSSYEKGIGDGYTF.

This sequence joins TRBV7-2 and TRBJ2-7; 8 bases match TRBD2. CDR1 and CDR2 (germline): SGHTA, FQGNSA. The CDR3 has 13 amino acids. The J segment lost 2 bases and the V segment lost 8 bases, leaving 5 bases of the junction unmatched. CDR3 residues: CASAQRGTYEQYF. The CDR3 DNA is TGTGCCAGCGCCCAGCGGGGGACCTACGAGCAGTACTTC. Combining the CDR3 with reference TRBV7-2 and TRBJ2-7 gives the whole variable domain GAGVSQSPSNKVTEKGKDVELRCDPISGHTALYWYRQSLGQGLEFLIYFQGNSAPDKSGLPSDRFSAERTGGSVSTLTIQRTQQEDSAVYLCASAQRGTYEQYFGPGTRLTVT.

In DNA, the CDR3 is TGTGCCGCGTCTCCCTCTCTGGACAACTCTGGGGCCAACGTCCTGACTTTC. It yields the protein CAASPSLDNSGANVLTF. The J gene is TRBJ2-6, the V gene TRBV10-3; D is possibly TRBD1 (5 bases). The CDR3 is made up of 17 amino acids. Germline lookup yields CDR1 ENHRY and CDR2 SYGVKD. The V end lost 11 bases, the J end lost 0 bases, and 20 bases lay between the germline ends.

The chain recombines TRBV2 with TRBJ2-5, with 13 bases matching TRBD2. V lost 7 bases to trimming and J lost 5 bases; unmatched junction nucleotides: 7. The CDR3 is made up of 15 amino acids. Per the germline V gene, CDR1 is SNHLY and CDR2 is FYNNEI. The DNA of the CDR3 is TGTGCCAGCATGGGACTAGCGGGAAGTAGGGAGACCCAGTACTTC. Translating gives CASMGLAGSRETQYF.

Only one count was recorded for this clone. V gene TRBV7-8 combines with J gene TRBJ1-5, with a tentative D call TRBD1 (6 bases). Germline loops: CDR1 SGHVS, CDR2 FQNEAQ. This CDR3 is built from 13 residues. Deletions cut 7 bases from V and 7 bases from J, with 14 bases between. CDR3 sequence (DNA): TGTGCCAGCACTACAGGGTGGGGGCAGCCCCAGCATTTT. It encodes CASTTGWGQPQHF.

The chain couples TRBV2 to TRBJ2-1; D ambiguous. The CDR3 has 13 residues. V shed 8 bases and J shed 2 bases, with 10 bases lying between them. In germline, CDR1 is SNHLY, CDR2 FYNNEI. The DNA of the CDR3 is TGTGCCAGCTGTCTTTCTGCCTACAATGAGCAGTTCTTC. It yields the protein CASCLSAYNEQFF.

The CDR3 loop is CASSPPRESTYEQYF. CDR3 coding DNA: TGTGCCAGCTCACCACCTCGGGAGTCCACCTACGAGCAGTACTTC. This chain joins TRBV18 and TRBJ2-7; D may be TRBD2 (6 bases). V dropped 0 bases and J dropped 2 bases, with 11 bases sitting between them. This CDR3 contains 15 residues. Germline V CDR1 and CDR2: KGHSH, LQKENI.

The V call is TRBV6-1, the J call TRBJ1-1; 9 nucleotides agree with TRBD1. The CDR3 totals 15 residues. CDR1 and CDR2 (germline): MNHNS, SASEGT. Trimming took 7 bases from V and 6 from J; bases not matched to a gene: 12. This chain's CDR3 is CASTSWTGAVAEAFF. DNA of the CDR3: TGTGCCAGCACCTCCTGGACAGGGGCGGTGGCTGAAGCTTTCTTT.

The V gene is TRBV6-1, the J gene TRBJ2-4; tentative D call: TRBD1 (6 bases). In germline, CDR1 is MNHNS, CDR2 SASEGT. This CDR3 region has 16 residues. Trimming removed 0 bases at V and 7 bases at J, with 16 bases between. CDR3 coding DNA: TGTGCCAGCAGTGAAGCCGAATCGACAGGTTCGAACATTCAGTACTTC. Protein: CASSEAESTGSNIQYF.

In this sample, this clone turned up a few times. The chain carries TRBV28 and TRBJ1-4; D might be TRBD1 (6 bases). This CDR3 spans 12 amino acids. V shed 6 bases and J shed 8 bases, with 10 bases lying between them. Germline lookup yields CDR1 MDHEN and CDR2 SYDVKM. The DNA for the CDR3 is TGTGCCAGCAGGCCAGGGGACGAAAAACTGTTTTTT. It specifies CASRPGDEKLFF.

This chain joins TRBV29-1 and TRBJ2-3; 13 positions match TRBD2. The CDR3 sequence is 15 residues long. V shed 6 bases and J 1 base; nucleotides not matched to a gene: 4. In germline, CDR1 is SQVTM, CDR2 ANQGSEA. The CDR3 nucleotides are TGCAGCGTGGTTACTAGCGGGGGGGGCACAGATACGCAGTATTTT. Protein product: CSVVTSGGGTDTQYF.

The gene calls are TRBV27 and TRBJ1-4; TRBD1 might be the D (6 bases). With 4 bases removed from V and 8 bases from J, the gap between germline ends came to 14 bases. The CDR3 is 14 amino acids. The germline gives CDR1 MNHEY, CDR2 SMNVEV (reference sequence). For the CDR3, the DNA is TGTGCCAGCAGTTCGTACAGGGTTAGAGAAAAACTGTTTTTT. It encodes CASSSYRVREKLFF.